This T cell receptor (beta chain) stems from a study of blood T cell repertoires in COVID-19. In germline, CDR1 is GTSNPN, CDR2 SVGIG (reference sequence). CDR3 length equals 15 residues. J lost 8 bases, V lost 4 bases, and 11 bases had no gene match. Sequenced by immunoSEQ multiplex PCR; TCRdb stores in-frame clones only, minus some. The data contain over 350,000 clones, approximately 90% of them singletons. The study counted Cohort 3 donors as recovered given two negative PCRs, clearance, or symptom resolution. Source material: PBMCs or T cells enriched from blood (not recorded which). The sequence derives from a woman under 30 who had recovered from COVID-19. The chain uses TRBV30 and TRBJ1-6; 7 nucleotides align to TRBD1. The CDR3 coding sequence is TGTGCCTGGATCCCCTCCGGCAGGGGGGATTCACCCCTCCACTTT. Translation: CAWIPSGRGDSPLHF.